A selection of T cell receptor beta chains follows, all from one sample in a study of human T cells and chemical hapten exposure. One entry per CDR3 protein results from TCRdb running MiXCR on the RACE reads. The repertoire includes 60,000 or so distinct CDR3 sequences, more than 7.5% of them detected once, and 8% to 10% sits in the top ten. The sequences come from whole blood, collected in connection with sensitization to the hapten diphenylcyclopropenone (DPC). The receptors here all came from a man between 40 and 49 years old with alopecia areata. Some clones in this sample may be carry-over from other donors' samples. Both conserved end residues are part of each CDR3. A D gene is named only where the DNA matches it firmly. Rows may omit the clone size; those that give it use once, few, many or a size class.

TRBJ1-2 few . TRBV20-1 TGCAGTGCTAGCGACGGTGGCGGGGGCAGTGGCTACACCTTC CSASDGGGGSGYTF
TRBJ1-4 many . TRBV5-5 TGTGCCAGCAGCTTGTCGCCCAACATCGAGAGGGGAAGGGAAAATGAAAAACTGTTTTTT CASSLSPNIERGRENEKLFF
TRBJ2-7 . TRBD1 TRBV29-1 TGCAGCGTTGGGACAGGGTGGTACGAGCAGTACTTC CSVGTGWYEQYF
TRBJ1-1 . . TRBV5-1 TGCGCCAGCAGGGACGAGATAGGGCAGAAAGCTTTCTTT CASRDEIGQKAFF
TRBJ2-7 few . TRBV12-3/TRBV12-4 TGTGCCAGCAGTGACTGGTACGAGCAGTACTTC CASSDWYEQYF
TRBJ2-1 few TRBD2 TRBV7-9 TGTGCCAGCAGCTCCACCGGGACTAGCGGGAGTTCCTACAATGAGCAGTTCTTC CASSSTGTSGSSYNEQFF
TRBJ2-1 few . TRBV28 TGTGCCAGCACTACGGCACTGTCGGCGGGCCCCTACAATGAGCAGTTCTTC CASTTALSAGPYNEQFF
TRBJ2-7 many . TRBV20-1 TGCAGTGCCGACATTCTACCCAGTGACGACGAGCAGTACTTC CSADILPSDDEQYF
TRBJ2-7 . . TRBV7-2 TGTGCCAGCAGCCCCCTCCCGCTAGCGAGGGCCCACGAGCAGTACTTC CASSPLPLARAHEQYF
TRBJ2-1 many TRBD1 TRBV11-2 TGTGCCAGCAGCTTGACAGGGTTTGGCCAGTTCTTC CASSLTGFGQFF
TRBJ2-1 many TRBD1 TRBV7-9 TGTGCCAGCAGCTCACGAGGTGCCCTACAGGGGAACAAGTTCTTC CASSSRGALQGNKFF
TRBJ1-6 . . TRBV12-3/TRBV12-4 TGTGCCAGCAGTTTCGCAGGGTGGAATAATTCACCCCTCCACTTT CASSFAGWNNSPLHF
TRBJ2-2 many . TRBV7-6 TGTGCCAGCAGCCATAGGACCGGGGAGCTGTTTTTT CASSHRTGELFF
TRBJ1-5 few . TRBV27 TGTGCCAGCAGTTTCCGTCGCGATAGCAATCAGCCCCAGCATTTT CASSFRRDSNQPQHF
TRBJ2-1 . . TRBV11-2 TGTGCCAGCAGCCGGGGGTCCTACAATGAGCAGTTCTTC CASSRGSYNEQFF
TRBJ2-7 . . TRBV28 TGTGCCAGCAGTTTAATTCTCACCTCCGGACAGTTAGCCTACGAGCAGTACTTC CASSLILTSGQLAYEQYF
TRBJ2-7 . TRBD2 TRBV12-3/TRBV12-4 TGTGCCAGCAGTCCCCACCGACTAGCGGGAGGGAACGAGCAGTACTTC CASSPHRLAGGNEQYF
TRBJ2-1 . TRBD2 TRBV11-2 TGTGCCAGCAGCTTCGGGACTAGCGGGAGCAGGGGCTACAATGAGCAGTTCTTC CASSFGTSGSRGYNEQFF
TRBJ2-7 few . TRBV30 TGTGCCTGTCACGGGACACCCTACGAGCAGTACTTC CACHGTPYEQYF
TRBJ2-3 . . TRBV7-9 TGTGCCAGCAGCCCTTATACCGCAGATACGCAGTATTTT CASSPYTADTQYF
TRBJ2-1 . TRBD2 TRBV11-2 TGTGCCAGCAGCTTATCGACTAGCGGGGCAAATGAGCAGTTCTTC CASSLSTSGANEQFF
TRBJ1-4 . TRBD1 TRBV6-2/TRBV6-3 TGTGCCAGCAGTTACATCGGGACAGGCGCTGAAAAACTGTTTTTT CASSYIGTGAEKLFF
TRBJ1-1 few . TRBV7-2 TGTGCCAGCAGCTTAGTTGGGGGAGGTGAAGCTTTCTTT CASSLVGGGEAFF
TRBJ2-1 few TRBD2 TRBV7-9 TGTGCCAGCCTACTAGCGGGAGAGGTGGAGCAGTTCTTC CASLLAGEVEQFF
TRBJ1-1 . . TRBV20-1 TGCAGTGCCAAACAGCCCGTGAACACTGAAGCTTTCTTT CSAKQPVNTEAFF
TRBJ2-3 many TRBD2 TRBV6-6 TGTGCCAGCAGTTACCCTAGCTCGGGGGGAGGGCCTAAAGATACGCAGTATTTT CASSYPSSGGGPKDTQYF
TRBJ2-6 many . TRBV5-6 TGTGCCAGCATAATAATAGGTCCTGGGGCCAACGTCCTGACTTTC CASIIIGPGANVLTF
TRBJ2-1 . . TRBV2 TGTGCCAGCAGTACAAGCCTTAGCTCCTACAATGAGCAGTTCTTC CASSTSLSSYNEQFF